The T cell receptor beta chain under discussion was sequenced for a study of CD8+ T cells in alopecia areata. Study information: Affected scalp percentage gauged treated patients' severity. Overall study results and limits: It was less clear whether patients shared TCRs than it was in mice, possibly because of HLA.

In regard to this clone: As yet, its antigen is unknown.

CDR3 size: 15 residues. Trimming left V 3 bases short and J 0 bases short, with 6 bases between. Looked up from germline, CDR1 is KGHSH and CDR2 is LQKENI. As to treatment: oral pan-JAK inhibitor, 5-10 mg twice daily. In alopecia areata patients, both lesional scalp punch biopsies and peripheral blood were collected. Extracted RNA was reverse transcribed into cDNA, the sequencing template. The table came from immunoSEQ multiplex PCR; TCRdb's copy has only in-frame clones and leaves some out. This sample carries approximately 200,000 clones, 55% to 70% of them seen once, and the ten largest clones take 3% to 4%.

This sequence was found in a human donor with alopecia areata. Sequencing was performed on CD4+ T cells sorted from blood, taken at week 4, from a patient treated with tofacitinib. The chain employs TRBV18 and TRBJ2-6; no reliable D call. The CDR3: CASSPGSSGANVLTF. In DNA, the CDR3 is TGTGCCAGCTCACCCGGTTCCTCTGGGGCCAACGTCCTGACTTTC.